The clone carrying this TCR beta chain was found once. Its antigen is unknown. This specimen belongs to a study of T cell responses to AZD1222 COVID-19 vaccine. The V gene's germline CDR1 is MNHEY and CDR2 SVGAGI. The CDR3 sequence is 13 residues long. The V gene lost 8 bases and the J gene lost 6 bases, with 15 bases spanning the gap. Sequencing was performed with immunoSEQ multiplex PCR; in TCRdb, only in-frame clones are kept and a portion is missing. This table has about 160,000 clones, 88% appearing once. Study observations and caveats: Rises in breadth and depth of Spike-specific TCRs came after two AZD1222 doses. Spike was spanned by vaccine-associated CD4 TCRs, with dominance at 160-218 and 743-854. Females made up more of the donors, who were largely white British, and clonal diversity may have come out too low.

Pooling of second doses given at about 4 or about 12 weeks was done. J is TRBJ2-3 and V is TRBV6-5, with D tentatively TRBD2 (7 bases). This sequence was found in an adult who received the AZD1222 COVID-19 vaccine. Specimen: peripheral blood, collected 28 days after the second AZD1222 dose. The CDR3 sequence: CASCSGGRDTQYF. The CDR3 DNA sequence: TGTGCCAGCTGTTCGGGGGGCAGGGATACGCAGTATTTT.